This T cell receptor (beta chain) was captured in a study of tumor and adjacent non-tumor tissue in lung cancer (dated by TCRdb to the late 2010s). For the study in its entirety: The cohort included eleven to twelve adenocarcinoma, a couple of squamous cell carcinoma and 1 small cell lung cancer patients. The 15 enrolled patients, of whom around ten were men and 5 were women, were aged about 31 to 85 years and were diagnosed with TNM stage I to III disease. In total, sequencing yielded over 95 million productive TCRbeta reads, which works out to an average of about 4 million reads per sample. Bulk TCRbeta repertoires were compared between lung tumor tissue and matched distant non-tumor lung tissue obtained from fewer than 16 lung cancer patients. For each patient, one tumor sample and one normal lung sample were taken, giving thirty paired specimens that underwent TCRbeta CDR3 sequencing. What the research found in general, with its limitations: Tumor tissue showed significantly greater TCR diversity (inverse Simpson) than normal lung tissue (approximately 400 vs 170, P = 0.0075, Mann-Whitney U test). The top 100 clones accounted for a significantly larger cumulative portion of the repertoire in normal lung than in tumor tissue. Significantly higher TCR diversity was found in younger patients, and higher tumor TCR diversity was associated with shorter overall and disease-free survival. The sequencing platform is not named in the methods, and unique molecular identifiers are not mentioned. Peripheral blood was not sequenced, so blood TCRbeta repertoires were not examined in the lung cancer patients of the study. Only roughly 16 patients were included in the cohort, and the need for larger samples and more detailed clinical data was noted by the authors.

Receptor libraries were prepared by multiplex PCR. These reads were obtained on an Illumina HiSeq 2500. TCRbeta libraries were constructed through three rounds of nested PCR with primers (Table S4) according to protocols adapted from ARM-PCR. PCR products of 200-500 bp were gel-excised and purified with the QIAquick gel extraction kit before sequencing. As for how the authors treated the data: Trimmomatic was used to clean the reads, FLASH was used to merge the reads into complete CDR3 sequences, and MiTCR was used to assign the reads to V(D)J germline segments. VDJtools was used to compute clonal diversity as the inverse Simpson's index. In-frame sequences lacking a premature stop codon were counted as productive reads. TCRdb's own reprocessing of the public reads used fastp at Q25 and MiXCR and kept productive beta chains. Rows with one shared CDR3 protein collapse into an entry with the most common genes and DNA. TCRdb's processing, not the study's, gives the V and J calls here. The sample table holds more than 55,000 distinct CDR3 sequences, of which about 61% were seen once. The leading ten clones occupy about 31% of the sample.

RNA was extracted from bulk unsorted tissue and checked for quality with a NanoDrop ND-1000 and an Agilent 2100. For the normal lung samples, distant non-tumor tissue was collected more than 3 cm away from the tumor edge. The donors were newly diagnosed lung cancer patients admitted for thoracic surgery in China from August to November 2014 who had not received prior chemotherapy. Patients with previous radiotherapy or chemotherapy, or with another concurrent cancer, were excluded from the study. Surgical tissue pieces of about 1-2.1 cm3 were preserved in RNAlater solution and stored at -80 °C until use. This clonotype was counted ten times or more. Its antigen target is currently unknown. One base away there is no much larger clone; base qualities are not given. The CDR3 runs 14 amino acids, cysteine and phenylalanine included. Only the CDR3 region is kept as DNA, spanning 42 bases read in frame from base 1. V gives up 2 bases and J gives up 4 bases, and the segment between their germline ends measures 12 bases. The germline V gene gives CDR1 as MGHRA and CDR2 as YSYEKL.

Recombination linked TRBV4-1 to TRBJ2-7, with the D gene uncertain. Input material: distant non-tumor lung tissue. The receptor comes from a man aged 70-80 years with non-small cell lung cancer. The DNA reads TGCGCCAGCAGCCAATCCCCCCTGAGTTACGAGCAGTACTTC. Its protein reads: CASSQSPLSYEQYF.